A single sample gave rise to the 27 T cell receptor beta chains below, sequenced in a study of blood T cells in healthy people across ages. Primed by a sample-barcoded 5' primer and a J-beta primer mix, a second PCR proceeded for roughly 6 to 12 cycles. Via MiXCR, TCRdb re-called the 5' RACE reads, giving one row per CDR3 protein. The table has 1.5 million to 2 million distinct CDR3 sequences, roughly 52% seen once; the top ten hold less than 2.5%. Sequences were obtained from blood. Receptors were obtained from a woman aged 40 to 55 in good health.

This clonotype occurred a few times. The chain uses TRBV9 and TRBJ1-2; D is uncertain. This CDR3 region has 13 residues. The germline V gene encodes CDR1 SGDLS and CDR2 YYNGEE. Trimming pared 4 bases from V and 3 bases from J, leaving 10 bases between. CDR3 sequence (DNA): TGTGCCAGCAGCTTTCTTCCCGACTATGGCTACACCTTC. It specifies CASSFLPDYGYTF.

The chain joins TRBV9 to TRBJ2-1; no definite D call. From germline, CDR1 is SGDLS and CDR2 YYNGEE. CDR3 length: 12 amino acids. V was cut by 4 bases and J by 4 bases, with 6 bases left in between. The chain's CDR3 is CASSMEYNEQFF. The CDR3 nucleotides read TGTGCCAGCAGCATGGAATACAATGAGCAGTTCTTC.

There are a few counts of this clonotype. This chain connects TRBV6-6 to TRBJ1-2; no reliable D call. The CDR3 has 14 residues. Germline assignment: CDR1 MNHNY and CDR2 SVGAGI (reference sequence). Between the trimmed V and J ends, which lost 6 bases and 0 bases, there was a span of 11 bases. CDR3 residues: CASRQEGANYGYTF. The CDR3 DNA follows: TGTGCCAGCAGGCAAGAGGGTGCTAACTATGGCTACACCTTC.

This clonotype was counted at least ten times. V is TRBV3-1 and J is TRBJ2-7, with a possible D match to TRBD1 (6 bases). This CDR3 has 14 residues. Between the trimmed V and J ends, which lost 4 bases and 6 bases, there was a span of 16 bases. CDR1 is LGHDT, CDR2 YNNKEL, per germline (reference sequence). The DNA for the CDR3 is TGTGCCAGCAGCCGTTACGGCGTAGGGGGCGAGCAGTACTTC. It is translated as CASSRYGVGGEQYF.

CDR3 in amino acids: CASSRFSTEAFF. The CDR3 DNA is TGTGCCAGCAGCCGTTTTAGCACTGAAGCTTTCTTT. The gene calls are TRBV7-2 and TRBJ1-1, with no clear D. The CDR3 contains 12 residues. Germline V gene lookup returns CDR1 SGHTA and CDR2 FQGNSA. The germline V and J ends were trimmed by 5 bases and 4 bases, with 8 bases remaining between them.

This clonotype has just a few counts. This sequence joins TRBV24-1 and TRBJ2-7; D not resolved. Germline V lookup: CDR1 KGHDR, CDR2 SFDVKD. The CDR3 extends over 13 amino acids. Trimming shortened V by 5 bases and J by 1 base, and 8 bases separated the two germline ends. The CDR3 sequence: CATSATTSYEQYF. The DNA of the CDR3 is TGTGCCACCAGTGCGACGACATCCTACGAGCAGTACTTC.

This clonotype came up a few times. The chain has TRBV29-1 and TRBJ2-7, with D possibly TRBD2 on 6 matching bases. CDR1 is SQVTM, CDR2 ANQGSEA, per germline. With 5 bases removed from V and 7 bases from J, the gap between germline ends came to 12 bases. CDR3 size: 11 residues. The CDR3 region has the DNA TGCAGCGTTAGGAGGGCGGGTGAGCAGTACTTC. This translates into CSVRRAGEQYF.

This clonotype was seen many times. The chain has TRBV7-2 and TRBJ2-6; 9 bases agree with TRBD1. Trimming at V came to 5 bases and at J to 2 bases, leaving 1 base not matched to a gene. CDR1 SGHTA and CDR2 FQGNSA come from the germline V gene. CDR3 size: 15 residues. The CDR3 coding sequence is TGTGCCAGCAGCCGGACAGGGGCTGGGGCCAACGTCCTGACTTTC. Translated, it gives CASSRTGAGANVLTF.

This clonotype was seen just once. This may come from a read error, since a much larger clone is one base off. The V and J genes are TRBV29-1 and TRBJ2-7; no definite D call. The CDR3 is 10 residues long. Germline-derived CDR1 and CDR2 are SQVTM and ANQGSEA. Deletions cut 4 bases from V and 5 bases from J, with 6 bases between. DNA for the CDR3: TGCAGCGTTGCCGACGACGAGCAGTACTTC. Protein product: CSVADDEQYF.

V gene TRBV20-1 combines with J gene TRBJ2-7; D is perhaps TRBD1 (5 bases). The DNA end favors TRBJ2-5, so the J call may be wrong. This CDR3 region has 15 residues. Germline loops: CDR1 DFQATT, CDR2 SNEGSKA (reference sequence). CDR3 nucleotide sequence: TGCAGTGCTCAACAGGTTGCACGCCCTGGGGAGACCCAGTACTTC. As protein: CSAQQVARPGETQYF.

The rearrangement links TRBV7-9 to TRBJ2-5; D could derive from TRBD1 or TRBD2 (5 bases each). CDR1 is SEHNR, CDR2 FQNEAQ, per germline (reference sequence). Trimming shortened V by 5 bases and J by 4 bases, and 14 bases separated the two germline ends. This CDR3 has 14 amino acids. The DNA of the CDR3 is TGTGCCAGCAGCCCTTTCGGGGCAGCAGAGACCCAGTACTTC. It yields the protein CASSPFGAAETQYF.

V gene TRBV7-9 combines with J gene TRBJ1-2; D is ambiguous. The CDR3 length is 13 residues. Deletions cut 4 bases from V and 4 bases from J, with 10 bases between. From germline, CDR1 is SEHNR and CDR2 FQNEAQ (reference sequence). DNA of the CDR3: TGTGCCAGCAGCTCAACAGAGGCCTATGGCTACACCTTC. Its protein is CASSSTEAYGYTF.

This clonotype was detected a few times. This chain uses TRBV20-1 with TRBJ2-1, with TRBD1 matching 7 bases. The ends lost 5 bases at V and 8 bases at J; junction bases unmatched: 9. The CDR3 covers 13 residues. Germline lookup yields CDR1 DFQATT and CDR2 SNEGSKA (reference sequence). The chain's CDR3 is CSALVQGSYEQFF. CDR3 in DNA: TGCAGTGCTCTGGTACAGGGGAGTTATGAGCAGTTCTTC.

The chain joins TRBV6-5 to TRBJ2-7, with D unclear. From germline, CDR1 is MNHEY and CDR2 SVGAGI. Trimming stripped 2 bases from V and 7 bases from J, with 12 bases between. The CDR3 runs 13 residues. The CDR3 bases are TGTGCCAGCAGTTACAAGATCGGTGGGGAGCAGTACTTC. Protein: CASSYKIGGEQYF.

This chain connects TRBV4-3 to TRBJ2-2, with a tentative D call TRBD2 (6 bases). The CDR3 runs 15 residues. V was cut by 0 bases and J by 2 bases, with 7 bases left in between. CDR1 and CDR2 from the germline V gene are LGHNA and YSLEER. Here the CDR3 DNA reads TGCGCCAGCAGCCAAGAACTAGCTAACACCGGGGAGCTGTTTTTT. It yields the protein CASSQELANTGELFF.

The chain links TRBV6-2 or TRBV6-3 to TRBJ1-2, with 8 nucleotides matching TRBD1. V was pared by 6 bases and J by 3 bases, with 6 bases of the junction left unmatched. The germline gives CDR1 MNHEY, CDR2 SVGEGT. The CDR3 is 14 residues long. DNA of the CDR3: TGTGCCAGCAGACAAGGACAGGGAGACTATGGCTACACCTTC. Its protein is CASRQGQGDYGYTF.

The gene calls are TRBV5-5 and TRBJ2-7; the match to TRBD1 covers 8 bases. Trimming took 2 bases from V and 2 from J; bases not matched to a gene: 6. The CDR3 has 15 residues. In germline, CDR1 is SGHKS, CDR2 YYEKEE (reference sequence). This chain's CDR3 is CASSLGQGKPYEQYF. CDR3 sequence (DNA): TGTGCCAGCAGCTTAGGACAGGGTAAGCCCTACGAGCAGTACTTC.

As concerns this clonotype: The junction departs from germline at one end; a sequencing error may be responsible. This CDR3 is CSTRDGGSTEVFF. The CDR3 nucleotides read TGCAGTACTAGAGATGGGGGATCCACTGAAGTTTTCTTT. The V gene is TRBV20-1, the J gene TRBJ1-1; TRBD1 might be the D (5 bases). The CDR3 extends over 13 amino acids. In germline, CDR1 is DFQATT, CDR2 SNEGSKA (reference sequence).

V gene TRBV13 combines with J gene TRBJ2-1; 10 nucleotides line up with TRBD2. This CDR3 is 15 amino acids long. Germline CDR1 is PRHDT and CDR2 is FYEKMQ (reference sequence). The V and J ends lost 10 bases and 6 bases, in that order; junction bases with no gene match: 12. The CDR3 bases are TGTGCCATTCCTGGGGCTAGCGGGGGAATCAATGAGCAGTTCTTC. Translation: CAIPGASGGINEQFF. Filled out from reference TRBV13 and TRBJ2-1, the complete variable domain reads AAGVIQSPRHLIKEKRETATLKCYPIPRHDTVYWYQQGPGQDPQFLISFYEKMQSDKGSIPDRFSAQQFSDYHSELNMSSLELGDSALYFCAIPGASGGINEQFFGPGTRLTVL.

The gene calls are TRBV12-3 or TRBV12-4 and TRBJ2-5; 8 bases match TRBD1. V gave up 6 bases and J gave up 11 bases; unmatched junction bases: 11. The CDR3 totals 13 residues. This CDR3 reads CASRMDRANEQYF. CDR3 in DNA: TGTGCCAGCAGGATGGACAGGGCAAATGAGCAGTACTTC.

This rearrangement joins TRBV6-1 to TRBJ2-4; D unclear. The CDR3 totals 16 residues. The germline CDR1 and CDR2 sequences are MNHNS and SASEGT. The V end lost 3 bases, the J end lost 0 bases, and 12 bases lay between the germline ends. The CDR3 region has the DNA TGTGCCAGCAGTGACATCCGTACTCTAGCCAAAAACATTCAGTACTTC. This codes for CASSDIRTLAKNIQYF.

Concerning this clonotype: The junction differs from germline at one of its ends, possibly a read error. The chain recombines TRBV7-7 with TRBJ2-1; unclear D gene. CDR3 length: 11 amino acids. Per the germline V gene, CDR1 is SSHAT and CDR2 is FNYEAQ (reference sequence). The CDR3 DNA is TGTGCTAGCAGCTTTGGTCCGAAGCAGTTCTTC. Translating it yields CASSFGPKQFF.

The gene calls are TRBV20-1 and TRBJ2-4; D is unclear. The J call may be wrong; the DNA end is better matched by TRBJ2-7. CDR3 length: 11 amino acids. From germline, CDR1 is DFQATT and CDR2 SNEGSKA (reference sequence). The CDR3 loop reads CSAVLSNEQYF. CDR3 sequence (DNA): TGCAGTGCTGTACTGTCCAACGAGCAGTACTTC.

Written as DNA, the CDR3 is TGTGCCATCAGCCTATATTTCACAGGAAACTATGGCTACACCTTC. Translation gives CAISLYFTGNYGYTF. The chain combines TRBV10-3 with TRBJ1-2, with a tentative D call TRBD1 (5 bases). This CDR3 is 15 amino acids long. The V gene lost 6 bases and the J gene lost 2 bases, with 16 bases spanning the gap. CDR1 and CDR2 from the germline V gene are ENHRY and SYGVKD.

The V gene is TRBV11-3, the J gene TRBJ2-3; D remains ambiguous. Germline CDR1 is SGHNT and CDR2 is YENEEA. The CDR3 consists of 16 residues. V was trimmed by 1 base and J by 3 bases, leaving 14 bases between them. Here the CDR3 DNA reads TGTGCCAGCAGCTTAGGGGTGGTGTTGGGTACAGATACGCAGTATTTT. This codes for CASSLGVVLGTDTQYF.

V is TRBV7-8 and J is TRBJ2-3, with 14 nucleotides matching TRBD2. V shed 5 bases and J 1 base; nucleotides not matched to a gene: 8. In germline, CDR1 is SGHVS, CDR2 FQNEAQ. This CDR3 has 18 residues. CDR3 protein: CASSRGLAGARRTDTQYF. DNA of the CDR3: TGTGCCAGCAGCAGGGGACTAGCGGGGGCCCGGCGCACAGATACGCAGTATTTT.

The chain is built from TRBV20-1 and TRBJ2-1; 7 bases match TRBD2. CDR1 is DFQATT, CDR2 SNEGSKA, per germline (reference sequence). This CDR3 spans 11 amino acids. V trimming: 5 bases; J trimming: 12 bases; junction bases outside the gene matches: 7. CDR3 nucleotides: TGCAGTGCTGGCTTTGGGGGGGTGCAGTTCTTC. Translated, it gives CSAGFGGVQFF.